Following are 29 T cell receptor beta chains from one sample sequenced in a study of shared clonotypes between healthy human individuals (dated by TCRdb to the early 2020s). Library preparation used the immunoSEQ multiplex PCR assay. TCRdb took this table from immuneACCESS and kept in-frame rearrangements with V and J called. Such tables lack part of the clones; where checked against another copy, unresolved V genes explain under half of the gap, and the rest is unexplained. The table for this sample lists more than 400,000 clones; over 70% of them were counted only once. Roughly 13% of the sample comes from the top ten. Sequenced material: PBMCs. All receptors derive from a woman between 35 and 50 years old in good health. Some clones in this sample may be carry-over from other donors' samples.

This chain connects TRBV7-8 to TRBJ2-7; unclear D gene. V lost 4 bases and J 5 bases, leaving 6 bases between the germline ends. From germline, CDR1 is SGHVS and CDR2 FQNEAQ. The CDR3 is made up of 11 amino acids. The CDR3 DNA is TGTGCCAGCAGCTCCCCGGACGAGCAGTACTTC. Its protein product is CASSSPDEQYF.

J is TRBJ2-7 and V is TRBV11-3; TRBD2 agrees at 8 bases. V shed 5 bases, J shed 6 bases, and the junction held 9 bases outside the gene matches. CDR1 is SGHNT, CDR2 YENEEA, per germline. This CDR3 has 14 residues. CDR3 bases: TGTGCCAGCAGCCCGGGGGGGCGGGAGGTCGAGCAGTACTTC. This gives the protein CASSPGGREVEQYF.

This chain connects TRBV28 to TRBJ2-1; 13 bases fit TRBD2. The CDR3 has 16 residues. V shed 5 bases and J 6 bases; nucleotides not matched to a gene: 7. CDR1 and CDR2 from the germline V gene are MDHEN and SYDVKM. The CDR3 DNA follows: TGTGCCAGCAGTGAGCCCGGGACTAGCGGGATCAATGAGCAGTTCTTC. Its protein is CASSEPGTSGINEQFF. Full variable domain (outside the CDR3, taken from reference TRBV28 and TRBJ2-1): DVKVTQSSRYLVKRTGEKVFLECVQDMDHENMFWYRQDPGLGLRLIYFSYDVKMKEKGDIPEGYSVSREKKERFSLILESASTNQTSMYLCASSEPGTSGINEQFFGPGTRLTVL.

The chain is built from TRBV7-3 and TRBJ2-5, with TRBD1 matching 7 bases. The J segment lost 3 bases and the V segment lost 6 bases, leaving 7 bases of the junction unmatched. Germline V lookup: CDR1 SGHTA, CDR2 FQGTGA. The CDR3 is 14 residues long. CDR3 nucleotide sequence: TGTGCCAGCAGTCTAGGACAGGAGGAAGAGACCCAGTACTTC. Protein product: CASSLGQEEETQYF.

As DNA, the CDR3 is TGTGCCAGCAGTGAAGCAGGGGCTAGTATAATCCGCGGATATAGCAATCAGCCCCAGCATTTT. This sequence encodes CASSEAGASIIRGYSNQPQHF. The chain has TRBV6-1 and TRBJ1-5; tentatively, D is TRBD1 (5 bases). The CDR3 length is 21 residues. CDR1 is MNHNS and CDR2 is SASEGT in the germline V gene. V lost 0 bases, J lost 0 bases, and 24 bases lay in between.

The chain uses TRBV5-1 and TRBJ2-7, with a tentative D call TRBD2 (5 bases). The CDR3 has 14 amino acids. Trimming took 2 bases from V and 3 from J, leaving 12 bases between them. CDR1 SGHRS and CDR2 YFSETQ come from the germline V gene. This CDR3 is CASSFSGEYYEQYF. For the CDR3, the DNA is TGCGCCAGCAGCTTTTCCGGGGAGTACTACGAGCAGTACTTC.

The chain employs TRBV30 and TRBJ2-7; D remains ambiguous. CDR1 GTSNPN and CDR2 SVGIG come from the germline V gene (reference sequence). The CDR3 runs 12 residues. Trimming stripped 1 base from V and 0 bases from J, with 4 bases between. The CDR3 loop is CAWSEDSYEQYF. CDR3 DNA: TGTGCCTGGAGTGAAGACTCCTACGAGCAGTACTTC.

The CDR3 sequence: CASSFNRPNEQYF. CDR3 DNA: TGTGCCAGCAGTTTTAACAGGCCGAACGAGCAGTACTTC. J is TRBJ2-7 and V is TRBV27; D may be TRBD1 (5 bases). V lost 3 bases to trimming and J lost 5 bases, with 11 bases between them. CDR1 and CDR2 from the germline V gene are MNHEY and SMNVEV (reference sequence). This CDR3 is built from 13 residues.

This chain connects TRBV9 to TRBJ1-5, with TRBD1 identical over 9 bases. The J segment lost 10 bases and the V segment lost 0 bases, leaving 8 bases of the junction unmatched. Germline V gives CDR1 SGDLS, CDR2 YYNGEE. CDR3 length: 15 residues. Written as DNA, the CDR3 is TGTGCCAGCAGCGTAGATGGACAGGGGACGCGCCCCCAGCATTTT. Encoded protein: CASSVDGQGTRPQHF. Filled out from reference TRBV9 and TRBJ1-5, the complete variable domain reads DSGVTQTPKHLITATGQRVTLRCSPRSGDLSVYWYQQSLDQGLQFLIQYYNGEERAKGNILERFSAQQFPDLHSELNLSSLELGDSALYFCASSVDGQGTRPQHFGDGTRLSIL.

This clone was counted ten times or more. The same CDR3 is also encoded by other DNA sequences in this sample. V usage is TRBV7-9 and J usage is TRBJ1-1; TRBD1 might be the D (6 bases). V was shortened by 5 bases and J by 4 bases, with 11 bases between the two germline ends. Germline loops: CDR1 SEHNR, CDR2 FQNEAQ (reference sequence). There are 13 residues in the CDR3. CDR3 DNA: TGTGCCAGCAGCAAACAGGGTGGCACTGAAGCTTTCTTT. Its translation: CASSKQGGTEAFF. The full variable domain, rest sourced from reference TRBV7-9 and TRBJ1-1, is DTGVSQNPRHKITKRGQNVTFRCDPISEHNRLYWYRQTLGQGPEFLTYFQNEAQLEKSRLLSDRFSAERPKGSFSTLEIQRTEQGDSAMYLCASSKQGGTEAFFGQGTRLTVV.

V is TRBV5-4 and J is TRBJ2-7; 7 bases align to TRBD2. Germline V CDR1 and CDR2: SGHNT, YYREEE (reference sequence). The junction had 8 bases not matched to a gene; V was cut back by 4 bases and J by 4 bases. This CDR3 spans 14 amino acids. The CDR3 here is CASSAGLADYEQYF. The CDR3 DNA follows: TGTGCCAGCAGCGCGGGTCTAGCGGATTACGAGCAGTACTTC.

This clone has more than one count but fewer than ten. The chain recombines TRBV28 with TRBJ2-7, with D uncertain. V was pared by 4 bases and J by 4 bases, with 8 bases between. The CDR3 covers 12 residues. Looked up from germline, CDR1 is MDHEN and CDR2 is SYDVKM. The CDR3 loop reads CASSSQAYEQYF. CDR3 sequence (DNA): TGTGCCAGCAGTTCTCAGGCTTACGAGCAGTACTTC.

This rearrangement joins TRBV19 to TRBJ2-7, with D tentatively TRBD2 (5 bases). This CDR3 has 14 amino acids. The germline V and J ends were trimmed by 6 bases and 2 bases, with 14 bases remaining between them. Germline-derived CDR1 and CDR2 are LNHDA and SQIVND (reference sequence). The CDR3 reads CASRARGLTYEQYF. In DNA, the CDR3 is TGTGCCAGTAGGGCCCGGGGATTAACCTACGAGCAGTACTTC.

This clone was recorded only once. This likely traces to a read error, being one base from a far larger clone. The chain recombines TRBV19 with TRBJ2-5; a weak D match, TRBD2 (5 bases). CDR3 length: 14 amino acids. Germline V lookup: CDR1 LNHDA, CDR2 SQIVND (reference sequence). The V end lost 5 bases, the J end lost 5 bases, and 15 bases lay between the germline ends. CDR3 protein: CASSPGLYIETQYF. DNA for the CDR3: TGTGCCAGTAGTCCTGGACTGTATATTGAGACCCAGTACTTC.

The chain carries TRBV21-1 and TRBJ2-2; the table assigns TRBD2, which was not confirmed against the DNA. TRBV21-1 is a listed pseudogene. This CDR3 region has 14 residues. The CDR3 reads CASSVDAYTGELFF. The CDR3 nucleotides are TGTGCCAGCAGCGTAGATGCGTACACCGGGGAGCTGTTTTTT.

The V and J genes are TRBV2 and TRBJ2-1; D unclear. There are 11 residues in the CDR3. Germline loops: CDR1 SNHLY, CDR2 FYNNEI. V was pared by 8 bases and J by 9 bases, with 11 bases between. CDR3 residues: CASLLTSEQFF. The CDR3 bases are TGTGCCAGCTTATTGACGAGTGAGCAGTTCTTC.

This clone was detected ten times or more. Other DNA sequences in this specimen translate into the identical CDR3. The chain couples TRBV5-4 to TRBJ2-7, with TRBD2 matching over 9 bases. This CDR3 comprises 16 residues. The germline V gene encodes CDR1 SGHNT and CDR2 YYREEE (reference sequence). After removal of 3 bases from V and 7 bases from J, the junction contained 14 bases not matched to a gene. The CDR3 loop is CASSSAIAGARAEQYF. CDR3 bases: TGTGCCAGCAGCTCAGCAATAGCGGGAGCAAGGGCGGAGCAGTACTTC. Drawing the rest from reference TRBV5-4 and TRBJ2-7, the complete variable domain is ETGVTQSPTHLIKTRGQQVTLRCSSQSGHNTVSWYQQALGQGPQFIFQYYREEENGRGNFPPRFSGLQFPNYSSELNVNALELDDSALYLCASSSAIAGARAEQYFGPGTRLTVT.

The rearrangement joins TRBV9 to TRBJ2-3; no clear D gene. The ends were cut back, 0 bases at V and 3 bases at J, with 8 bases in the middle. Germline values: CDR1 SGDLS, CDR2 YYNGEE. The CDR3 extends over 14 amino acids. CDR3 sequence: CASSVVHRTDTQYF. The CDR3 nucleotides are TGTGCCAGCAGCGTAGTGCACCGGACAGATACGCAGTATTTT.

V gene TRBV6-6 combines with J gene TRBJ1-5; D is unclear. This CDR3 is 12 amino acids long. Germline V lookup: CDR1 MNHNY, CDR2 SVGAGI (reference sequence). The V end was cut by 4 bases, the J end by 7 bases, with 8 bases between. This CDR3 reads CASSWREQPQHF. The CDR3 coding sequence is TGTGCCAGCAGTTGGAGGGAACAGCCCCAGCATTTT.

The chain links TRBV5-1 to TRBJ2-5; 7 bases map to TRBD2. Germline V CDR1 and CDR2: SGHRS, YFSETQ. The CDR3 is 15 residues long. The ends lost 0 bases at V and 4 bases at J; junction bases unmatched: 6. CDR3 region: CASSLGVLAGETQYF. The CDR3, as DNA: TGCGCCAGCAGCTTGGGCGTGTTAGCGGGAGAGACCCAGTACTTC.

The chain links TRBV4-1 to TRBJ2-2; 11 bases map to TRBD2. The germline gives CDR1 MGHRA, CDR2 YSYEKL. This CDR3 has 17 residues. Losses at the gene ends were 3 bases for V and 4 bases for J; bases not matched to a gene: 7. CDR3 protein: CASSQRLAGSLTGELFF. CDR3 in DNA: TGCGCCAGCAGCCAGAGACTAGCGGGGTCGCTCACCGGGGAGCTGTTTTTT.

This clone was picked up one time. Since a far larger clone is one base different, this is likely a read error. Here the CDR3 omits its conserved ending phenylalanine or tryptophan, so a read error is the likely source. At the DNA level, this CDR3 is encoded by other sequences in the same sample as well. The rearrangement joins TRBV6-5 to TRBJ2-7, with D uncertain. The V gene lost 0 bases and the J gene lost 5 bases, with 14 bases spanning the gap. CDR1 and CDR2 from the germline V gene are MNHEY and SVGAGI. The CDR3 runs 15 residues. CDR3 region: CASSYSIGWSDEQYL. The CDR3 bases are TGTGCCAGCAGTTACTCGATAGGTTGGTCGGACGAGCAGTACCTC.

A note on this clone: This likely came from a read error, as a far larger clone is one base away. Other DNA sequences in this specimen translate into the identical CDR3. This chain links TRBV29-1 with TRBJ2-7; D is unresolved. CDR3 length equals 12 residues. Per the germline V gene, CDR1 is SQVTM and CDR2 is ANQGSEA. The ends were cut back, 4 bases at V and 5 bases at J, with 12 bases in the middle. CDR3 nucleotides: TGCAGCGTTGTAACCGCCAGCGACGAGCAGTACTTC. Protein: CSVVTASDEQYF.

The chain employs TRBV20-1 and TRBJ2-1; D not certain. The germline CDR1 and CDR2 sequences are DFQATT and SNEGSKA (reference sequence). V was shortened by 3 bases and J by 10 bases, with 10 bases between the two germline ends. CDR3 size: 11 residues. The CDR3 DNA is TGCAGTGCTAGGACTGCGACGGAGCAGTTCTTC. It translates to CSARTATEQFF.

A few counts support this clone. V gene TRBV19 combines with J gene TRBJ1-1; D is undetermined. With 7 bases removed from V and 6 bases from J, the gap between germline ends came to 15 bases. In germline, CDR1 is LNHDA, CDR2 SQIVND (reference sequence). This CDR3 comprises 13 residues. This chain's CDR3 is CASTRENIAEAFF. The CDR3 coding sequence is TGTGCCAGTACGAGGGAGAATATTGCTGAAGCTTTCTTT. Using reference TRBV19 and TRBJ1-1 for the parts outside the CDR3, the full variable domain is DGGITQSPKYLFRKEGQNVTLSCEQNLNHDAMYWYRQDPGQGLRLIYYSQIVNDFQKGDIAEGYSVSREKKESFPLTVTSAQKNPTAFYLCASTRENIAEAFFGQGTRLTVV.

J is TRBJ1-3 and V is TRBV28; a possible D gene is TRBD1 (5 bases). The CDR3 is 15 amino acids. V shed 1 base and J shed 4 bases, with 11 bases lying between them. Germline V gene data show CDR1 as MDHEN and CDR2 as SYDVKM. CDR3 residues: CASSLLGGTGNTIYF. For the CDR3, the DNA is TGTGCCAGCAGTTTATTGGGGGGGACGGGAAACACCATATATTTT.

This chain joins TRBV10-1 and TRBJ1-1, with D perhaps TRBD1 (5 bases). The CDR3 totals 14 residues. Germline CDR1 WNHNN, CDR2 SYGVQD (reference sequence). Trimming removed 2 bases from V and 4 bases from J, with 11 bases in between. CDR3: CASSEARVATEAFF. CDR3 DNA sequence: TGCGCCAGCAGTGAGGCCAGGGTGGCCACTGAAGCTTTCTTT.

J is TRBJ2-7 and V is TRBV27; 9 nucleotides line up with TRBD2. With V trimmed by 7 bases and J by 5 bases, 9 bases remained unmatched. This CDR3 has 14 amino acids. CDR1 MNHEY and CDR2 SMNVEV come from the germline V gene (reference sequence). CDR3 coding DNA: TGTGCCAGCACCAGAAGCGGGAGGCCGGACGAGCAGTACTTC. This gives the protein CASTRSGRPDEQYF.

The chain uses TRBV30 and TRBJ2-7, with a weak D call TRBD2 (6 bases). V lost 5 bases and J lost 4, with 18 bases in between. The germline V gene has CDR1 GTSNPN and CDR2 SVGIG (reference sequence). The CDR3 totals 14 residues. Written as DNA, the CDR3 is TGTGCCTGGGGGACTTGGACTCCATTGTACGAGCAGTACTTC. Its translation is CAWGTWTPLYEQYF. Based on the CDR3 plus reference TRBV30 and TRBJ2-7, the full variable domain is SQTIHQWPATLVQPVGSPLSLECTVEGTSNPNLYWYRQAAGRGLQLLFYSVGIGQISSEVPQNLSASRPQDRQFILSSKKLLLSDSGFYLCAWGTWTPLYEQYFGPGTRLTVT.